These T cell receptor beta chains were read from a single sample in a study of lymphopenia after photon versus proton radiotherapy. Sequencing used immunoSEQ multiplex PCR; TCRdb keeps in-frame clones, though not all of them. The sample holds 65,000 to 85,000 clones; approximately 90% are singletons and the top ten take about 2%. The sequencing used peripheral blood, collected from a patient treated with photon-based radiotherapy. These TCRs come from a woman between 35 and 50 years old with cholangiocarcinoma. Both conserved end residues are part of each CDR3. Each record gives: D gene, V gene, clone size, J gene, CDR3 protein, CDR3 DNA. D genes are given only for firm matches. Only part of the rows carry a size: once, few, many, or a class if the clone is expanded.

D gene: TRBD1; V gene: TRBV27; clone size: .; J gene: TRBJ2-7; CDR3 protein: CASSWAGTGGSYEQYF; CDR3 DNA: TGTGCCAGCAGTTGGGCGGGGACAGGGGGCTCCTACGAGCAGTACTTC
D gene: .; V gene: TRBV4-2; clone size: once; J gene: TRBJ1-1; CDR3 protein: CASSLSTGLNTEAFF; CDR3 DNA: TGTGCCAGCAGCCTTTCGACAGGATTGAACACTGAAGCTTTCTTT
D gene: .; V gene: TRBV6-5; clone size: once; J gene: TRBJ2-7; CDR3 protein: CASAVRDEQYF; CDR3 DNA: TGTGCCTCAGCGGTGCGGGACGAGCAGTACTTC
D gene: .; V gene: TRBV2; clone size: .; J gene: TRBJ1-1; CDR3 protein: CASTAGAYTEAFF; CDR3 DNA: TGTGCCAGCACGGCAGGGGCCTACACTGAAGCTTTCTTT
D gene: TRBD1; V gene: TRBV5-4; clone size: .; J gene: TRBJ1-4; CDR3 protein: CASRQWGKGANEKLFF; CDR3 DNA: TGTGCCAGCAGGCAGTGGGGCAAGGGGGCCAATGAAAAACTGTTTTTT
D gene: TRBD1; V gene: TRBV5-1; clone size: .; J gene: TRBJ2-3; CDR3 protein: CASSSQGQGATDTQYF; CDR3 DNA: TGCGCCAGCAGCTCCCAGGGTCAGGGGGCCACAGATACGCAGTATTTT
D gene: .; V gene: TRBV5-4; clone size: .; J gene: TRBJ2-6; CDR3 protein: CASSNRDVGANVLTF; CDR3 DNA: TGTGCCAGCAGCAACCGGGACGTCGGGGCCAACGTCCTGACTTTC
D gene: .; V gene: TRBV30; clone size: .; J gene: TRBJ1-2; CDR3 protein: CAWEGHSYGYTF; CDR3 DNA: TGTGCCTGGGAGGGGCATTCCTATGGCTACACCTTC
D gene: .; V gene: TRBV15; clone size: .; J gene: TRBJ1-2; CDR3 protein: CATSKGTANYGYTF; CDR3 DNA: TGTGCCACCAGCAAAGGGACTGCTAACTATGGCTACACCTTC
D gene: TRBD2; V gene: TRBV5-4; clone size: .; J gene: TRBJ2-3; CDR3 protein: CASSLAGLAGGRYF; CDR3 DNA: TGTGCCAGCAGCTTGGCCGGACTAGCGGGAGGGCGGTATTTT
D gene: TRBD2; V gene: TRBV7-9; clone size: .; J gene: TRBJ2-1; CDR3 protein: CASSLVAGGGNEQFF; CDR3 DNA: TGTGCCAGCAGCTTAGTAGCGGGGGGAGGGAATGAGCAGTTCTTC
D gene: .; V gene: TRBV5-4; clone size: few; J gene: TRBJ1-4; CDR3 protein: CASSRGSSTNEKLFF; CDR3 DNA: TGTGCCAGCAGCCGCGGATCTTCGACTAATGAAAAACTGTTTTTT
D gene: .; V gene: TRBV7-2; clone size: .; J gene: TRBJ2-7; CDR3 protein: CASSAPGVSYEQYF; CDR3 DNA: TGTGCCAGCAGCGCCCCTGGGGTTTCCTACGAGCAGTACTTC
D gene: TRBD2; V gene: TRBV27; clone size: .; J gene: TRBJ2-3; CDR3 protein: CASSKPGLATDTQYF; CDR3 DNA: TGTGCCAGCAGCAAACCGGGACTAGCCACAGATACGCAGTATTTT
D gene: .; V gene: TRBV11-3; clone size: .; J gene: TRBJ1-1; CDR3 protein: CASSRPPGTEAFF; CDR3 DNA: TGTGCCAGCAGCCGGCCCCCGGGTACTGAAGCTTTCTTT
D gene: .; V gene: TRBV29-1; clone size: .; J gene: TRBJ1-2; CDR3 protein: CSVEDSVGVTSTANYGYTF; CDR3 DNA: TGCAGCGTTGAAGATTCGGTAGGGGTGACCTCCACTGCCAACTATGGCTACACCTTC
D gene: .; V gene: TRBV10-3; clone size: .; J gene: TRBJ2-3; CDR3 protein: CAGGLGDTQYF; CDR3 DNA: TGTGCGGGGGGGCTCGGCGATACGCAGTATTTT
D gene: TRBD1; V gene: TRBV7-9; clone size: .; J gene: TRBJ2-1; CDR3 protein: CASSSRTGQAEQFF; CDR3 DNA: TGTGCCAGCAGCTCTCGGACAGGACAAGCGGAGCAGTTCTTC
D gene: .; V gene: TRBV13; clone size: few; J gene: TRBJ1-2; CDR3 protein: CASSLGRAGHYGYTF; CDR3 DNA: TGTGCCAGCAGCTTAGGTCGCGCAGGGCACTATGGCTACACCTTC
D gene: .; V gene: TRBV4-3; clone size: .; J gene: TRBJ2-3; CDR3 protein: CASSLWADTTDTQYF; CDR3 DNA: TGCGCCAGCAGCCTCTGGGCGGACACCACAGATACGCAGTATTTT
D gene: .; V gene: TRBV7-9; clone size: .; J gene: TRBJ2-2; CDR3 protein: CAIQAGNTGELFF; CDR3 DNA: TGTGCCATACAAGCAGGGAACACCGGGGAGCTGTTTTTT
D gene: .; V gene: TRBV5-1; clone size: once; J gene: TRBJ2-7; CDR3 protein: CASSWQPGPTPYEQYF; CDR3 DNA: TGCGCCAGCAGCTGGCAACCCGGACCGACCCCCTACGAGCAGTACTTC
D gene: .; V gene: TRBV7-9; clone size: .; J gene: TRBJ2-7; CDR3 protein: CASSLPGHLPYFYEQYF; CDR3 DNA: TGTGCCAGCAGCTTACCGGGACACCTCCCTTATTTCTACGAGCAGTACTTC
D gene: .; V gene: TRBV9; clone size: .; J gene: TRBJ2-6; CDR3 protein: CASSGVSGANVLTF; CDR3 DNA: TGTGCCAGCAGCGGGGTCTCTGGGGCCAACGTCCTGACTTTC
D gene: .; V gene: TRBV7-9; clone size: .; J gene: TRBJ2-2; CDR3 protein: CASSLGVPTGPNTGELFF; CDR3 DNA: TGTGCCAGCAGCTTAGGGGTGCCGACAGGACCCAACACCGGGGAGCTGTTTTTT
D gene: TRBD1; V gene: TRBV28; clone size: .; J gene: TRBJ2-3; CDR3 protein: CASKVTGKDTQYF; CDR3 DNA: TGTGCCAGCAAAGTGACAGGGAAAGATACGCAGTATTTT
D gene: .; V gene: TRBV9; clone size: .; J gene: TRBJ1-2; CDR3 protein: CASSVSTSDYGYTF; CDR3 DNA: TGTGCCAGCAGCGTGAGCACCTCGGACTATGGCTACACCTTC
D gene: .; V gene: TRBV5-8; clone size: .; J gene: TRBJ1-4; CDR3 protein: CASSSGSPNEKLFF; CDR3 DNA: TGTGCCAGCAGCTCCGGGTCCCCAAATGAAAAACTGTTTTTT
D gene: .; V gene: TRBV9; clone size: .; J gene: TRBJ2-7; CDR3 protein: CASSPADDRTYEQYF; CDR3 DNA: TGTGCCAGCAGCCCCGCGGACGACAGGACCTACGAGCAGTACTTC
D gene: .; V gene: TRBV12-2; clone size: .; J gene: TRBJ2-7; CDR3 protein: CASRSQYF; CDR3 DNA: TGTGCAAGTCGCTCCCAGTACTTC
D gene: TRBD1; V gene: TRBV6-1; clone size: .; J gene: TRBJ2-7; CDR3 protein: CASSRTGGSYEQYF; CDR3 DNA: TGTGCCAGCAGCCGGACAGGCGGGTCCTACGAGCAGTACTTC
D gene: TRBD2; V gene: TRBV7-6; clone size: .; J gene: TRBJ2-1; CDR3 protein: CASSLSGTYNEQFF; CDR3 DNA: TGTGCCAGCAGCCTTAGCGGGACCTACAATGAGCAGTTCTTC
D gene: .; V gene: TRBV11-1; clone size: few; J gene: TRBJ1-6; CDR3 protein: CASSLAPRQGYSPLHF; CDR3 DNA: TGTGCCAGCAGCTTAGCGCCGCGCCAGGGATATTCACCCCTCCACTTT
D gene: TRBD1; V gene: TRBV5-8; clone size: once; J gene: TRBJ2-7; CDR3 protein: CASRGQGLLYEQYF; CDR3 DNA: TGTGCCAGCAGGGGACAGGGCCTTCTTTACGAGCAGTACTTC
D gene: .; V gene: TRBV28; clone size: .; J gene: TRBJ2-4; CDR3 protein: CASSFLEGGNIQYF; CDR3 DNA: TGTGCCAGCAGTTTCTTGGAGGGGGGGAACATTCAGTACTTC
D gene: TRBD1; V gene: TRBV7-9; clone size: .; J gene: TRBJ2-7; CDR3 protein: CASSFQSGTGAEQYF; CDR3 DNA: TGTGCCAGCAGTTTCCAATCCGGGACAGGGGCCGAGCAGTACTTC
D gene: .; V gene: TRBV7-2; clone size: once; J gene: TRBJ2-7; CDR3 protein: CASSLDLSSYEQYF; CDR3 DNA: TGTGCCAGCAGCCTGGACTTAAGCTCCTACGAGCAGTACTTC
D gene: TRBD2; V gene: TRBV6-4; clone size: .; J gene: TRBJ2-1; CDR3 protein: CASSVAGGRNEQFF; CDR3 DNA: TGTGCCAGCAGCGTAGCGGGGGGGAGGAATGAGCAGTTCTTC
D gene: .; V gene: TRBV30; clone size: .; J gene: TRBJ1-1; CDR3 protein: CAWDRVGGSNTEAFF; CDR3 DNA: TGTGCCTGGGATAGAGTTGGGGGATCGAACACTGAAGCTTTCTTT
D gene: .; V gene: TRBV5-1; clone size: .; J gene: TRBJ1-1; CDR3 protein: CASSLAGSVITEAFF; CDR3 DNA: TGCGCCAGCAGCTTGGCGGGCAGTGTCATCACTGAAGCTTTCTTT
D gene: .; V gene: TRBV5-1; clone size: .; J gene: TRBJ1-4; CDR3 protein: CASSLEPGSRGKLFF; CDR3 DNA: TGCGCCAGCAGCTTGGAGCCAGGGTCACGCGGAAAACTGTTTTTT